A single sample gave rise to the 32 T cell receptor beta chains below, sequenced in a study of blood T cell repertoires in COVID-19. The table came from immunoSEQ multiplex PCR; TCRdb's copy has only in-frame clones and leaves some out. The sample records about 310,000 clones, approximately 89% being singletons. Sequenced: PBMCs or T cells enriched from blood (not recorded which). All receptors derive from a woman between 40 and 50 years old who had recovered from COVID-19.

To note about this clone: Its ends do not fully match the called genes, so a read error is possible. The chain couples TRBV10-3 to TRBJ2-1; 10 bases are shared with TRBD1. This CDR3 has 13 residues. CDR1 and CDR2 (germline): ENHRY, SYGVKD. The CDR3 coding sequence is TGTGCCATCAGTGAGTCTTGGGACAGGGGCAGAATCTTC. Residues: CAISESWDRGRIF.

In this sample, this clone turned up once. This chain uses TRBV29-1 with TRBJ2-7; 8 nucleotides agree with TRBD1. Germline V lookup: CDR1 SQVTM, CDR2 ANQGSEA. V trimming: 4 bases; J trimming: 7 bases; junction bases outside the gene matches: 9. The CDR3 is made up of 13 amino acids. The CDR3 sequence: CSVGRQGAGEQYF. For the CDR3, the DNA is TGCAGCGTTGGTAGGCAGGGGGCGGGTGAGCAGTACTTC.

Written as DNA, the CDR3 is TGTGCCAGCAGTAGGAGGGAGCAAGAGACCCAGTACTTC. This gives the protein CASSRREQETQYF. The chain joins TRBV27 to TRBJ2-5; perhaps TRBD2 as D (6 bases). V gave up 5 bases and J gave up 2 bases, with 9 bases separating them. The CDR3 totals 13 residues. From germline, CDR1 is MNHEY and CDR2 SMNVEV (reference sequence).

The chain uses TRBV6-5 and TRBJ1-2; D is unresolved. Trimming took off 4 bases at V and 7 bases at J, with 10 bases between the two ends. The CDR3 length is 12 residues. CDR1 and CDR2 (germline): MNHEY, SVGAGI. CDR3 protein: CASSSSAVGYTF. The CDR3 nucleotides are TGTGCCAGCAGTTCCTCGGCAGTTGGCTACACCTTC.

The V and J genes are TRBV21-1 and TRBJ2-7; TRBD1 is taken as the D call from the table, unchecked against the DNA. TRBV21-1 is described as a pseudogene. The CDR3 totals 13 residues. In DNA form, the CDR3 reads TGTGCCAGCTCAAGGACAGGGACGTACGAGCAGTACTTC. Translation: CASSRTGTYEQYF.

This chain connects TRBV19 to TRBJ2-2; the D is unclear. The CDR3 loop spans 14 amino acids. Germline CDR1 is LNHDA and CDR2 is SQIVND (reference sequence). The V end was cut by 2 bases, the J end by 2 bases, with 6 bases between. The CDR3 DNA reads TGTGCCAGTAGTATAAACATCAACACCGGGGAGCTGTTTTTT. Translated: CASSININTGELFF.

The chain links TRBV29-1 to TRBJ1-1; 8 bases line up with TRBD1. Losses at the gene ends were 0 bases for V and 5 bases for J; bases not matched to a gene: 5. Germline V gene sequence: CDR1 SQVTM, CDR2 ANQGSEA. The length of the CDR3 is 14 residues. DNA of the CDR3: TGCAGCGTTGAAGAGTGGACAGGGAGAACTGAAGCTTTCTTT. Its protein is CSVEEWTGRTEAFF.

The CDR3 is CAISELTSGRGYNEQFF. The CDR3 DNA reads TGTGCCATCAGTGAATTGACTAGCGGGAGAGGTTACAATGAGCAGTTCTTC. V is TRBV10-3 and J is TRBJ2-1; 12 nucleotides align to TRBD2. J gave up 4 bases and V 3 bases, and 7 bases lay outside the gene matches. From germline, CDR1 is ENHRY and CDR2 SYGVKD. The CDR3 spans 17 residues.

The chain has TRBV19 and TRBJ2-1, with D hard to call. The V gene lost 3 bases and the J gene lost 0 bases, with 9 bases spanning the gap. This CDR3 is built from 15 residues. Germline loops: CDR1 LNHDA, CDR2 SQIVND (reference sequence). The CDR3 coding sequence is TGTGCCAGTAGTATTCGGCGGAGCTCCTACAATGAGCAGTTCTTC. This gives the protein CASSIRRSSYNEQFF.

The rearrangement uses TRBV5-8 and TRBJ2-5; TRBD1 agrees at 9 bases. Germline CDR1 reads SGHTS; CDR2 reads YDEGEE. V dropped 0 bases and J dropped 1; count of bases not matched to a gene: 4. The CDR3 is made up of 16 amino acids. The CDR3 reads CASSLADRGSQETQYF. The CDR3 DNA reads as TGTGCCAGCAGCTTGGCGGACAGGGGCAGCCAAGAGACCCAGTACTTC.

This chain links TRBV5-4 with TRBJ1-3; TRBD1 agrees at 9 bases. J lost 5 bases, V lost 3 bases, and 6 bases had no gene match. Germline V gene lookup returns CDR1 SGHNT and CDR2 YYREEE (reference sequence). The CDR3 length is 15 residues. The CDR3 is CASSSGTGLRNTIYF. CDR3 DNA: TGTGCCAGCAGCTCAGGGACAGGGTTGAGAAACACCATATATTTT. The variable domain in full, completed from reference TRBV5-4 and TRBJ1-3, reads ETGVTQSPTHLIKTRGQQVTLRCSSQSGHNTVSWYQQALGQGPQFIFQYYREEENGRGNFPPRFSGLQFPNYSSELNVNALELDDSALYLCASSSGTGLRNTIYFGEGSWLTVV.

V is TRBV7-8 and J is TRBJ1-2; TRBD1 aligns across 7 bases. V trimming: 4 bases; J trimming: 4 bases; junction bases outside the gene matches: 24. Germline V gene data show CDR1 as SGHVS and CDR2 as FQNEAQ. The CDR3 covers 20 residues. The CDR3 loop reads CASSSTRTGQGGHASYGYTF. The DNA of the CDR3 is TGTGCCAGCAGCTCCACCCGAACGGGGCAGGGGGGCCACGCTAGCTATGGCTACACCTTC.

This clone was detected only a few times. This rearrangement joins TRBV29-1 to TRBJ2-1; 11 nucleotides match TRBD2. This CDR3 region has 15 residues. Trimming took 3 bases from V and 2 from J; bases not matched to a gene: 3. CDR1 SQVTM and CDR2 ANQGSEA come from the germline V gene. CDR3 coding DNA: TGCAGCGTTGATCCTAGCGGGGGGACCTACAATGAGCAGTTCTTC. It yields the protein CSVDPSGGTYNEQFF.

The CDR3 here is CASSRWTGDNQPQHF. Written as DNA, the CDR3 is TGTGCCAGCAGCCGGTGGACAGGGGATAATCAGCCCCAGCATTTT. The chain has TRBV27 and TRBJ1-5; TRBD1 aligns across 9 bases. Germline V gene data show CDR1 as MNHEY and CDR2 as SMNVEV (reference sequence). The CDR3 loop spans 15 amino acids. V shed 6 bases and J 4 bases; nucleotides not matched to a gene: 7.

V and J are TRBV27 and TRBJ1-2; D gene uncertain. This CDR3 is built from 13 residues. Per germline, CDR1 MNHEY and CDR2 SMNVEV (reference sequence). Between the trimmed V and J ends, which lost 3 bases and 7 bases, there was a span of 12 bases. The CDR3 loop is CASSFGSGSGYTF. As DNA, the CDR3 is TGTGCCAGCAGTTTTGGCTCAGGATCTGGCTACACCTTC.

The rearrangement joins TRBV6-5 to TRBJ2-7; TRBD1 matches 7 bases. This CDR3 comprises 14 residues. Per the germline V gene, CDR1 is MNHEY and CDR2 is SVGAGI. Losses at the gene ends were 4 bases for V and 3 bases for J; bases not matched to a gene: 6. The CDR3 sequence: CASSSGTAIYEQYF. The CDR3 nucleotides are TGTGCCAGCAGTTCCGGGACAGCAATCTACGAGCAGTACTTC.

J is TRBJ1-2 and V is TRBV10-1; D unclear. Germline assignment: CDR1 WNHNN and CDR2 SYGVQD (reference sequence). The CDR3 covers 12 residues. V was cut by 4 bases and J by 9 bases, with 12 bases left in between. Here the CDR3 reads CASSGALPSYTF. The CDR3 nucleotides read TGCGCCAGCAGTGGCGCCTTGCCGAGCTACACCTTC.

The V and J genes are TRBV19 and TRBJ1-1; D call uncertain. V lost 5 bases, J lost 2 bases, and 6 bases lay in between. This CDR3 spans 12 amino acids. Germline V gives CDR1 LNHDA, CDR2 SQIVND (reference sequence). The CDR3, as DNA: TGTGCCAGTAGTGTCCCTAACACTGAAGCTTTCTTT. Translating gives CASSVPNTEAFF.

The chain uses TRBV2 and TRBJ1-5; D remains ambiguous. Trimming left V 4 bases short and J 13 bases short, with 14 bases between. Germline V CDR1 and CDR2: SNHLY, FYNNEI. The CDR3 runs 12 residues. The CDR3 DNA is TGTGCCAGCAGTGGTGCGGCGCTCCCGCAGCATTTT. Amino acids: CASSGAALPQHF.

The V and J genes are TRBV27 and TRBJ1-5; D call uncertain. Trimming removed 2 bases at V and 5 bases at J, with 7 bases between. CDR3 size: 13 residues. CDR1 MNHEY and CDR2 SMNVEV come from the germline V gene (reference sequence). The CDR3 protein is CASSLRGYQPQHF. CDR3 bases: TGTGCCAGCAGTTTAAGAGGGTATCAGCCCCAGCATTTT.

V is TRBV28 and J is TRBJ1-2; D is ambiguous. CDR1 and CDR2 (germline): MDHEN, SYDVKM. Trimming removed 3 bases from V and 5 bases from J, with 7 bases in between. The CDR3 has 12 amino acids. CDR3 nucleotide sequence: TGTGCCAGCAGTTTGAGAGGGTATGGCTACACCTTC. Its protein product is CASSLRGYGYTF.

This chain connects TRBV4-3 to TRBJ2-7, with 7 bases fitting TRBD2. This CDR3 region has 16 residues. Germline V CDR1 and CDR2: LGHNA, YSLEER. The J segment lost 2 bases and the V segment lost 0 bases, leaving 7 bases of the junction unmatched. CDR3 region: CASSQDGRGPTYEQYF. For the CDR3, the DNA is TGCGCCAGCAGCCAAGATGGGAGGGGCCCCACCTACGAGCAGTACTTC.

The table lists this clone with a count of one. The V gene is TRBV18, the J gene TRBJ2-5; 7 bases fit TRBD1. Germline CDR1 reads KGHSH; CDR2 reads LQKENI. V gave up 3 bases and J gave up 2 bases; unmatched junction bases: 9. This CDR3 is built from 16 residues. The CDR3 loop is CASSPLTGTEQETQYF. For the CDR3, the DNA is TGTGCCAGCTCACCGCTAACCGGGACAGAACAAGAGACCCAGTACTTC.

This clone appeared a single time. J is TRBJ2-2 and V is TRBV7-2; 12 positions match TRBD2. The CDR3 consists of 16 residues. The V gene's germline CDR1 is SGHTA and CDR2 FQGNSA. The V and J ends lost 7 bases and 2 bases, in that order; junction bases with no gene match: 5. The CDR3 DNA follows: TGTGCCAGCATCTCTAGCGGGAGGGCCAACACCGGGGAGCTGTTTTTT. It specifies CASISSGRANTGELFF.

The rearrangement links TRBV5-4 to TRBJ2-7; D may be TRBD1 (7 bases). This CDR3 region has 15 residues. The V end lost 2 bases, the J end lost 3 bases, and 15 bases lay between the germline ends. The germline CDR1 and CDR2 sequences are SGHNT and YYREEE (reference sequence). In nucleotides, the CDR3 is TGTGCCAGCAGCTTCTTCCAGGGGGGCCTCTACGAGCAGTACTTC. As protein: CASSFFQGGLYEQYF.

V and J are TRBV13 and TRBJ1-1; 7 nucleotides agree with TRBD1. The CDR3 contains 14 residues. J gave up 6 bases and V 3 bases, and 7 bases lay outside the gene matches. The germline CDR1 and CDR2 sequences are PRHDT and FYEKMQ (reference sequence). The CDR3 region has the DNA TGTGCCAGCAGCTTTCGGACAGGCCAACCTGAAGCTTTCTTT. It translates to CASSFRTGQPEAFF. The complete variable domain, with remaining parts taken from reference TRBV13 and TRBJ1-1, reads AAGVIQSPRHLIKEKRETATLKCYPIPRHDTVYWYQQGPGQDPQFLISFYEKMQSDKGSIPDRFSAQQFSDYHSELNMSSLELGDSALYFCASSFRTGQPEAFFGQGTRLTVV.

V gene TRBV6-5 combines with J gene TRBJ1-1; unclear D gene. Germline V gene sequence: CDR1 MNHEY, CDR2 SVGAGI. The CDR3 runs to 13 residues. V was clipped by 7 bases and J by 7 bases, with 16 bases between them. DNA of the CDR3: TGTGCCAGCACACCCCCGGGCGGAGGTGAAGCTTTCTTT. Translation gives CASTPPGGGEAFF.

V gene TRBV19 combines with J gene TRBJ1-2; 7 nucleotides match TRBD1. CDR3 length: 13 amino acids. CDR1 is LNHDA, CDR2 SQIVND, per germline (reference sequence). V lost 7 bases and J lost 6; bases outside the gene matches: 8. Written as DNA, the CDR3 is TGTGCCAGTAACACACAGGGGATCCATGGCTACACCTTC. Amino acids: CASNTQGIHGYTF.

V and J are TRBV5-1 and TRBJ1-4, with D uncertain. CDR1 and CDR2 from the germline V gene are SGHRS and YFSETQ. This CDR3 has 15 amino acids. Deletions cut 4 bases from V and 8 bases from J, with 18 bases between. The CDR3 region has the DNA TGCGCCAGCAGCCTTAACTTGGTCACCGCCGAAAAACTGTTTTTT. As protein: CASSLNLVTAEKLFF. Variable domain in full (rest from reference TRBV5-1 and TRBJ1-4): KAGVTQTPRYLIKTRGQQVTLSCSPISGHRSVSWYQQTPGQGLQFLFEYFSETQRNKGNFPGRFSGRQFSNSRSEMNVSTLELGDSALYLCASSLNLVTAEKLFFGSGTQLSVL.

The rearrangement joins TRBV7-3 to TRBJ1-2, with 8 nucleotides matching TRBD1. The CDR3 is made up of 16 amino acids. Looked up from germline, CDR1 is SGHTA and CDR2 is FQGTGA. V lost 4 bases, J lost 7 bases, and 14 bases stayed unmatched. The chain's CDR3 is CASSSSPDRGVSGYTF. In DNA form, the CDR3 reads TGTGCCAGCAGCTCGAGCCCCGACAGGGGAGTCTCTGGCTACACCTTC.

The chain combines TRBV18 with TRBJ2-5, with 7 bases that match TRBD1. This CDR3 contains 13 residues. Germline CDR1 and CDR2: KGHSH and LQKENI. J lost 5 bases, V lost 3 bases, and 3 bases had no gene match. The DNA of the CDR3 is TGTGCCAGCTCACCCATACAGGGGGAGACCCAGTACTTC. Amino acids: CASSPIQGETQYF.

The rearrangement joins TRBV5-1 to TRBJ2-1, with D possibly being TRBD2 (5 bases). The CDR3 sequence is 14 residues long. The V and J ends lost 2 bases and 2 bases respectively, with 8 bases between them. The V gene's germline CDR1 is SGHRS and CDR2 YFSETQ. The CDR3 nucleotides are TGCGCCAGCAGCTTCGAGGGAGCCTACAATGAGCAGTTCTTC. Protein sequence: CASSFEGAYNEQFF.